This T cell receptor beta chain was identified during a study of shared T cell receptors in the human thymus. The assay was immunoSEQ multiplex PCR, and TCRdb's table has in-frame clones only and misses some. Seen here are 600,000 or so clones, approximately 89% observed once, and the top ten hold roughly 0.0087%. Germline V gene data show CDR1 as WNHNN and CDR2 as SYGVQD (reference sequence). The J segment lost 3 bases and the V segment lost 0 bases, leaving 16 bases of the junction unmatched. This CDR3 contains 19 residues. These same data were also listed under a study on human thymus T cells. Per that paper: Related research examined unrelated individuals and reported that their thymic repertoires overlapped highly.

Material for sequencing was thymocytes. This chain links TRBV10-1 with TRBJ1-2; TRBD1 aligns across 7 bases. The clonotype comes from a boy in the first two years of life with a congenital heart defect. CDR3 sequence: CASSESHVKYRGIDYGYTF. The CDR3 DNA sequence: TGCGCCAGCAGTGAGTCCCATGTGAAATACAGGGGAATAGACTATGGCTACACCTTC.